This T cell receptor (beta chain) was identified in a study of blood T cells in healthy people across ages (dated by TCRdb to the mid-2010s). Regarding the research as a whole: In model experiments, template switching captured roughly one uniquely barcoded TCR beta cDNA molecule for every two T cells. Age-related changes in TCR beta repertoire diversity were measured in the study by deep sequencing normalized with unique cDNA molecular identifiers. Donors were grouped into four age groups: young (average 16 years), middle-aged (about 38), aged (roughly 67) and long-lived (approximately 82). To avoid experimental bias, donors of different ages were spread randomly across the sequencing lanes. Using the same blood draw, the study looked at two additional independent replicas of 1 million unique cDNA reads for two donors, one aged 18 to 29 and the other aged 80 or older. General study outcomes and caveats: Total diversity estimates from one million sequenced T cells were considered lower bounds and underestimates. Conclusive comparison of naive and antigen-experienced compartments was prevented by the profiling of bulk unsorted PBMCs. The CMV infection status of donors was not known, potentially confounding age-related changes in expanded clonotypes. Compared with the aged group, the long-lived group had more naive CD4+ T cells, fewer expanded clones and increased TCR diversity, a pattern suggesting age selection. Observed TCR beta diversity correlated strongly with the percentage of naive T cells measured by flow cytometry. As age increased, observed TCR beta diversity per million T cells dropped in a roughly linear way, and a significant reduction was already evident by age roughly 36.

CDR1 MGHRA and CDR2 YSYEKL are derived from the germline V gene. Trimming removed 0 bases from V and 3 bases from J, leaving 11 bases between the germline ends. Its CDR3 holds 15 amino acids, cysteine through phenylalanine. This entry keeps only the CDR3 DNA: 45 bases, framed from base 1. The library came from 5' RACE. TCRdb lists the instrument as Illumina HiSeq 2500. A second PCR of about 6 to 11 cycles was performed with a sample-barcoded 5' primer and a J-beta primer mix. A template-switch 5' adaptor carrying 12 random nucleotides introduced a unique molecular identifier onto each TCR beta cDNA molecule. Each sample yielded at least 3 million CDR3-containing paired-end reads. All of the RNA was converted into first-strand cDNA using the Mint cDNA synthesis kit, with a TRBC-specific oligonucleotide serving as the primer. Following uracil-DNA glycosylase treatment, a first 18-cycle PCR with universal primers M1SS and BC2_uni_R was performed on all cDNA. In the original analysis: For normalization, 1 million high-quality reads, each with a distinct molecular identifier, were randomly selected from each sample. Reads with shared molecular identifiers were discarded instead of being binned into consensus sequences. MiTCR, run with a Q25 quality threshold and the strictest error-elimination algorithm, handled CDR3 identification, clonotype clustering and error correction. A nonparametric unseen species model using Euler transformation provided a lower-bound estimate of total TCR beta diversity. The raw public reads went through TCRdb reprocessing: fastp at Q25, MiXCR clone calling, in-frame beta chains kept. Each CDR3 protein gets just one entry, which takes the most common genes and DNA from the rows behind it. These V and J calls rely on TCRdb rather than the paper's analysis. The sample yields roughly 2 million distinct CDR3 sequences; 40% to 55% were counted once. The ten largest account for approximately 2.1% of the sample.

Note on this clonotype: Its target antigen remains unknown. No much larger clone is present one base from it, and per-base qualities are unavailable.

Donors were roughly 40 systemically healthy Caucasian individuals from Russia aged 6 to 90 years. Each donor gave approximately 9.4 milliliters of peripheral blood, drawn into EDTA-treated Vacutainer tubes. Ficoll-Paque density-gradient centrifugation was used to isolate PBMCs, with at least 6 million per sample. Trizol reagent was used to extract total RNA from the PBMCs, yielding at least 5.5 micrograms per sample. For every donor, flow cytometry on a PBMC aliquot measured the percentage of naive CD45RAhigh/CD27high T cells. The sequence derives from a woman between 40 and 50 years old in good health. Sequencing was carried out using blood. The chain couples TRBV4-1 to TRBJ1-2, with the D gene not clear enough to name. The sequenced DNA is TGCGCCAGCAGCCAAGAGGCAGGATCCTACTATGGCTACACCTTC. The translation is CASSQEAGSYYGYTF.